A selection of T cell receptor beta chains follows, all from one sample in a study of T-cell reconstitution after alpha-beta-depleted transplantation in children. TCRdb called the PCR reads again in MiXCR, with one record for every CDR3 protein. Of a few hundred thousand distinct CDR3 sequences in the sample, approximately 11% were seen once. Material: PBMCs, obtained before TCRalphabeta/CD19-depleted stem cell transplant. The receptor set was obtained from a child less than two years old with acute myeloid leukemia, due to receive a stem cell transplant. The CDR3 runs from the conserved cysteine through the conserved F or W. Each record gives: clone size, V gene, J gene, D gene, CDR3 DNA, CDR3 protein. D genes are given only for firm matches. The size field is filled for only some rows; it gives once, few, many or a size class.

many,TRBV13,TRBJ2-7,NA,TGTGCCAGCAGCTTAGAACGGTTCGAGCAGTACTTC,CASSLERFEQYF
many,TRBV4-3,TRBJ2-3,NA,TGCGCCAGCAGCCAAGGGGGAATAGATACGCAGTATTTT,CASSQGGIDTQYF
NA,TRBV11-1,TRBJ1-2,NA,TGTTCCAGCAGTTTAGGTGGGGATGGCTACACCTTC,CSSSLGGDGYTF
many,TRBV3-1,TRBJ2-1,TRBD2,TGTGCCAGCAGCCAAGATTGGATGGAGACTAGCGGGCCTCACAATGAGCAGTTCTTC,CASSQDWMETSGPHNEQFF
many,TRBV15,TRBJ1-1,NA,TGTGCCACCAGCAGAGATTACCAGGAAGAAGCTTTCTTT,CATSRDYQEEAFF
many,TRBV7-9,TRBJ1-1,TRBD1,TGTGCCAGCAGCTTGACTCGAGGGGGCACTGACACTGAAGCTTTCTTT,CASSLTRGGTDTEAFF
many,TRBV5-5,TRBJ1-2,NA,TGTGCCAGCAGCTTGAGGGATCCCTTATATGGCTACACCTTC,CASSLRDPLYGYTF
many,TRBV7-3,TRBJ2-1,NA,TGTGCCAGCAGCACCTACAGGAGCTCCTACAATGAGCAGTTCTTC,CASSTYRSSYNEQFF
many,TRBV5-5,TRBJ2-2,NA,TGTGCCAGCAGCTCTGTTACAGGTTCAGTTTCGGCCGGGGAGCTGTTTTTT,CASSSVTGSVSAGELFF
many,TRBV10-3,TRBJ1-6,TRBD1,TGTGCCATCAGGACTGACAGGGCCGATTCCCCCCTCCACTTT,CAIRTDRADSPLHF
many,TRBV18,TRBJ2-7,NA,TGTGCCAGCTCTCGCCGGGACTCATACTACGAGCAGTACTTC,CASSRRDSYYEQYF
NA,TRBV18,TRBJ2-3,TRBD2,TGTGCCAGCTCACCGCGGGGGACCCTTGATACGCAGTATTTT,CASSPRGTLDTQYF
many,TRBV7-2,TRBJ2-5,NA,TGTGCCAGCAGCTTATACTCGGGTTTCCAAGAGACCCAGTACTTC,CASSLYSGFQETQYF
many,TRBV20-1,TRBJ2-3,TRBD2,TGCAGTGCAACCGGGACTAGGAGCACAGATACGCAGTATTTT,CSATGTRSTDTQYF
many,TRBV12-3/TRBV12-4,TRBJ2-7,TRBD1,TGTGCCAGCAGTTTCCGGGGACAGCGTTCCTACGAGCAGTACTTC,CASSFRGQRSYEQYF
many,TRBV12-3/TRBV12-4,TRBJ2-1,NA,TGTGCCAGCTCAGGGTCCTACAATGAGCAGTTCTTC,CASSGSYNEQFF
many,TRBV5-5,TRBJ2-7,TRBD1,TGTGCCAGCAGCTTCTTGGGACAGGTTGGGCCCTACGAGCAGTACTTC,CASSFLGQVGPYEQYF
many,TRBV14,TRBJ2-3,NA,TGTGCCAGCAGCCATTCCCTCCACAGCCCTCCCACAGATACGCAGTATTTT,CASSHSLHSPPTDTQYF
many,TRBV7-2,TRBJ2-1,TRBD2,TGTGCCAGCAGCTCGCAGCGGGAGCCCAATGAGCAGTTCTTC,CASSSQREPNEQFF
many,TRBV19,TRBJ2-1,TRBD2,TGTGCCAGTAGTCCTCAGGGACTAGGGGGCAATGAGCAGTTCTTC,CASSPQGLGGNEQFF
many,TRBV20-1,TRBJ1-2,NA,TGCAGTGCTATCCTACCCGGGGGGAACTATGGCTACACCTTC,CSAILPGGNYGYTF
NA,TRBV7-9,TRBJ1-4,TRBD1,TGTGCCAGCAGCCCCGACAGGGAGGTTGGCAAACTGTTTTTT,CASSPDREVGKLFF
many,TRBV6-1,TRBJ2-5,TRBD2,TGTGCCAGCACCCTAGCGGGAGGGAACAAAGAGACCCAGTACTTC,CASTLAGGNKETQYF
many,TRBV7-2,TRBJ2-3,NA,TGTGCCAGCAGCCCCCGGCGGGGATCAGATACGCAGTATTTT,CASSPRRGSDTQYF
NA,TRBV27,TRBJ2-5,NA,TGTGCCAGCAGTTGGGGGAATCTGGAGACCCAGTACTTC,CASSWGNLETQYF
many,TRBV20-1,TRBJ2-5,TRBD2,TGCAGTGCTAGAGACGGGGGGACCCTCGGGGCCCAGTACTTC,CSARDGGTLGAQYF
many,TRBV4-1,TRBJ2-5,NA,TGCGCCAGCAGCCAACCCCGGGACCTACAAGAGACCCAGTACTTC,CASSQPRDLQETQYF
many,TRBV6-1,TRBJ2-4,TRBD2,TGTGCCAGCAGCCTAGCGGTAGCCAAAAACATTCAGTACTTC,CASSLAVAKNIQYF